This T cell receptor (beta chain) was documented in a study of blood T cells in healthy people across ages (dated by TCRdb to between 2014 and 2017). Looking at the study overall: In model experiments, roughly one uniquely barcoded TCR beta cDNA molecule per two T cells was captured by template switching. The study measured age-related changes in TCR beta repertoire diversity using deep sequencing normalized with unique cDNA molecular identifiers. The donors were split into four age groups: young (average approximately 16 years), middle-aged (nearly 40), aged (more than 55) and long-lived (approximately 80). To avoid experimental bias, donors of different ages were distributed randomly across sequencing lanes. Two additional independent replicas of 1 million unique cDNA reads from the same blood draw were analyzed for two donors (one aged 18 to 30 and one aged 80 or older).

Findings and caveats that apply to the study as a whole: Observed TCR beta diversity correlated strongly with the percentage of naive T cells measured by flow cytometry. As age increased, observed TCR beta diversity per million T cells dropped in a roughly linear way, and a significant reduction was already evident by age 40. The CMV infection status of donors was not known, potentially confounding age-related changes in expanded clonotypes. Since profiling was done on bulk unsorted PBMCs, naive and antigen-experienced compartments could not be conclusively compared. Compared with the aged group, more naive CD4+ T cells, fewer expanded clones and increased TCR diversity were shown by the long-lived group, suggesting age selection. Estimates of total diversity from one million sequenced T cells were regarded as lower bounds and underestimates.

Donors were 40 or so systemically healthy Caucasian individuals from Russia aged roughly 6 to 100 years. About 9.6 milliliters of peripheral blood were collected from each donor into EDTA-treated Vacutainer tubes. Ficoll-Paque density-gradient centrifugation was used to isolate PBMCs, with at least 7 million obtained per sample. Trizol reagent was used to extract total RNA from the PBMCs, yielding at least 5.5 micrograms per sample. For every donor, an aliquot of PBMCs went through flow cytometry to measure the percentages of naive CD45RAhigh/CD27high T cells. Library prep was done by 5' RACE. The sample was run on an Illumina HiSeq 2500. The second PCR ran for about 6 to 11 cycles and used a J-beta primer mix along with a sample-barcoded 5' primer. A template-switch 5' adaptor carrying 12 random nucleotides introduced a unique molecular identifier onto each TCR beta cDNA molecule. At least 2.5 million CDR3-containing paired-end reads were obtained from each sample. First-strand cDNA was synthesized from all RNA with the Mint cDNA synthesis kit, primed by a TRBC-specific oligonucleotide. All cDNA was treated with uracil-DNA glycosylase and then went through a first 18-cycle PCR with the universal primers M1SS and BC2_uni_R. As for how the authors treated the data: Normalization of each sample was performed by random selection of 1 million high-quality reads, each carrying a distinct molecular identifier. Instead of being binned into consensus sequences, reads that shared molecular identifiers were thrown out. MiTCR, set to a Q25 quality threshold and the strictest error-elimination algorithm, was used for CDR3 identification, clonotype clustering and error correction. A nonparametric unseen species model using Euler transformation provided a lower-bound estimate of total TCR beta diversity. TCRdb took the public reads, trimmed them with fastp at Q25, ran MiXCR for clone calling and kept in-frame beta chains. A single entry per CDR3 protein holds the most common genes and DNA from its merged rows. These V and J calls originate from TCRdb's pipeline instead of the authors' own analysis. The sample table lists over 950,000 distinct CDR3 sequences, around two fifths of them with a count of one. The ten largest clones capture about 12% of the sample.

This clonotype has more than one count but fewer than ten. Its antigen is currently not known. No quality values exist for individual bases; no much larger clone is one base distant. The germline V gene (reference sequence) specifies DFQATT as CDR1 and SNEGSKA as CDR2. The CDR3 covers 15 residues, taking in both the cysteine and the phenylalanine. Here the CDR3 DNA is all that survives: 45 bases in frame from base 1. Between the V and J ends, shortened by 3 bases and 2 bases respectively, the junction contains 14 bases. The sequence links TRBV20-1 to TRBJ1-5; a tentative D match to TRBD1 spans 5 bases. This receptor was obtained from a man in his late teens or twenties in good health. Sequenced sample: blood. The nucleotide sequence is given as TGCAGTGCTAGTTTTCAGGGCACAGGCAATCAGCCCCAGCATTTT. It encodes CSASFQGTGNQPQHF.